Below are 20 T cell receptor beta chains sequenced from a single sample in a study of identical twins. One entry per CDR3 protein, called by TCRdb with MiXCR from the 5' RACE reads. The sample has some 1,700,000 distinct CDR3 sequences, less than 35% seen once. Sequenced: cord blood. These receptors came from a newborn girl in good health.

This clonotype was picked up many times. This chain links TRBV12-3 or TRBV12-4 with TRBJ2-5, with 8 bases identical to TRBD2. Unmatched junction bases numbered 3, after V lost 1 base and J lost 5 bases. The CDR3 has 14 amino acids. CDR3 sequence (DNA): TGTGCCAGCAGTTTAGGGACTAGCCGGGAGACCCAGTACTTC. Protein sequence: CASSLGTSRETQYF.

The rearrangement uses TRBV11-2 and TRBJ2-1; D may correspond to TRBD1 or TRBD2 (5 bases each). Germline V gene sequence: CDR1 SGHAT, CDR2 FQNNGV. This CDR3 has 12 residues. Trimming took 2 bases from V and 11 from J, leaving 10 bases between them. The CDR3 loop reads CASSLSRGQQFF. The CDR3, as DNA: TGTGCCAGCAGCTTAAGTCGGGGCCAGCAGTTCTTC.

This clonotype turned up a few times. This rearrangement joins TRBV24-1 to TRBJ2-1; perhaps TRBD2 as D (7 bases). Germline CDR1 reads KGHDR; CDR2 reads SFDVKD. Trimming removed 2 bases from V and 2 bases from J, with 21 bases in between. The CDR3 contains 19 residues. The CDR3 loop is CATSDSKNPGGLAYNEQFF. CDR3 bases: TGTGCCACCAGTGATTCGAAAAACCCGGGGGGCCTGGCCTACAATGAGCAGTTCTTC.

This clonotype was picked up a small number of times. The junction departs from germline at one end; a sequencing error may be responsible. The CDR3 is CATSSSLGLARHF. CDR3 in DNA: TGTGCCACCAGCAGCTCCTTGGGACTAGCGCGCCACTTC. The J gene is TRBJ2-7, the V gene TRBV15; TRBD2 agrees at 10 bases. This CDR3 has 13 residues. Germline V gene sequence: CDR1 LNHNV, CDR2 YYDKDF (reference sequence).

This clonotype was counted once. The CDR3 here is CASSQGGTGVRLRYNEQYF. DNA of the CDR3: TGTGCCAGCAGCCAGGGAGGGACAGGGGTGCGGTTGCGCTACAATGAGCAGTACTTC. The rearrangement joins TRBV4-2 to TRBJ2-7; the match to TRBD1 covers 10 bases. CDR1 is LGHNA and CDR2 is YNFKEQ in the germline V gene. CDR3 length: 19 residues. Germline trimming cut 3 bases from V and 7 bases from J; bases unmatched to any gene: 21.

The sample holds a few counts of this clonotype. The chain is built from TRBV4-1 and TRBJ2-4; D uncertain. The CDR3 loop spans 15 amino acids. Trimming stripped 2 bases from V and 8 bases from J, with 16 bases between. Germline CDR1 and CDR2: MGHRA and YSYEKL. The CDR3 protein is CASSQLIQPEDIQYF. The CDR3 DNA follows: TGCGCCAGCAGCCAACTGATACAGCCCGAGGACATTCAGTACTTC.

In this sample, this clonotype turned up a few times. The chain recombines TRBV6-8 with TRBJ1-2, with 10 bases matching TRBD1. Germline loops: CDR1 MNHGY, CDR2 SAAAGT. After removal of 7 bases from V and 0 bases from J, the junction contained 8 bases not matched to a gene. This CDR3 has 16 amino acids. The CDR3, as DNA: TGTGCCAGCACCTACGGAGGACAGGGGGCTAACTATGGCTACACCTTC. Translated, it gives CASTYGGQGANYGYTF.

The CDR3 sequence: CASRRQGRSNQPQHF. The DNA for the CDR3 is TGTGCCAGCAGACGACAGGGAAGGAGCAATCAGCCCCAGCATTTT. The J gene is TRBJ1-5, the V gene TRBV6-5; 7 bases are shared with TRBD1. The germline CDR1 and CDR2 sequences are MNHEY and SVGAGI. The CDR3 runs to 15 residues. Losses at the gene ends were 6 bases for V and 1 base for J; bases not matched to a gene: 6.

J is TRBJ2-7 and V is TRBV20-1; TRBD1 might be the D (5 bases). This CDR3 is built from 17 residues. The V gene's germline CDR1 is DFQATT and CDR2 SNEGSKA (reference sequence). V dropped 3 bases and J dropped 2 bases, with 23 bases sitting between them. For the CDR3, the DNA is TGCAGTGCTAGTCATCAGCGAGACATCTGGACACCCTACGAGCAGTACTTC. As protein: CSASHQRDIWTPYEQYF.

The V call is TRBV6-6, the J call TRBJ2-2; the match to TRBD2 covers 9 bases. Germline loops: CDR1 MNHNY, CDR2 SVGAGI (reference sequence). The CDR3 length is 16 residues. V was clipped by 5 bases and J by 7 bases; unmatched bases: 11. In DNA, the CDR3 is TGTGCCAGCAGTATACGAATAGCGGGAGTAGGCGGGGAGCTGTTTTTT. Amino acids: CASSIRIAGVGGELFF.

The genes are TRBV10-3 and TRBJ2-4, with TRBD2 matching 9 bases. This CDR3 comprises 13 residues. The germline CDR1 and CDR2 sequences are ENHRY and SYGVKD. V was clipped by 6 bases and J by 15 bases; unmatched bases: 12. Here the CDR3 reads CAIRTSGTYERYF. In DNA, the CDR3 is TGTGCCATCAGGACTAGCGGCACCTACGAGCGGTACTTC.

CDR3 in amino acids: CASEGGTVNTEAFF. In DNA form, the CDR3 reads TGTGCCAGCGAAGGGGGCACAGTGAACACTGAAGCTTTCTTT. The rearrangement uses TRBV28 and TRBJ1-1, with TRBD1 matching 7 bases. CDR1 and CDR2 (germline): MDHEN, SYDVKM. V trimming: 8 bases; J trimming: 0 bases; junction bases outside the gene matches: 6. The CDR3 runs 14 residues. Complete variable domain (other parts from reference TRBV28 and TRBJ1-1): DVKVTQSSRYLVKRTGEKVFLECVQDMDHENMFWYRQDPGLGLRLIYFSYDVKMKEKGDIPEGYSVSREKKERFSLILESASTNQTSMYLCASEGGTVNTEAFFGQGTRLTVV.

This clonotype was seen ten or more times. The gene calls are TRBV20-1 and TRBJ2-3; 9 nucleotides line up with TRBD2. Germline assignment: CDR1 DFQATT and CDR2 SNEGSKA (reference sequence). The CDR3 is 13 residues long. The V segment lost 2 bases and the J segment 5 bases; nucleotides outside the gene matches: 2. The CDR3 region is CSARPSGEDTQYF. DNA of the CDR3: TGCAGTGCTAGACCTAGCGGGGAAGATACGCAGTATTTT.

The genes are TRBV3-1 and TRBJ1-2; TRBD1 aligns across 9 bases. Germline values: CDR1 LGHDT, CDR2 YNNKEL (reference sequence). J was trimmed by 3 bases and V by 2 bases; bases with no gene match: 4. The CDR3 is 15 amino acids. The CDR3 nucleotides read TGTGCCAGCAGCCAAAGGGGACAGGGTGACTATGGCTACACCTTC. Translated, it gives CASSQRGQGDYGYTF.

The chain employs TRBV28 and TRBJ1-6; D call uncertain. Germline V gives CDR1 MDHEN, CDR2 SYDVKM. V shed 7 bases and J shed 10 bases, with 14 bases lying between them. The CDR3 is 13 residues long. Here the CDR3 DNA reads TGTGCCAGCATACCTAGACTAGGATCACCCCTCCACTTT. It codes for CASIPRLGSPLHF.

This chain uses TRBV6-1 with TRBJ1-6; the D is unclear. Deletions cut 4 bases from V and 9 bases from J, with 10 bases between. The CDR3 runs 13 residues. Per the germline V gene, CDR1 is MNHNS and CDR2 is SASEGT. CDR3 DNA: TGTGCCAGCAGTGGGGTCATCGGTTCACCCCTCCACTTT. Protein sequence: CASSGVIGSPLHF.

The CDR3 nucleotides read TGTGCCACCAGTAGGGGGACAGGCTCCTACGAGCAGTACTTC. Its translation is CATSRGTGSYEQYF. The V and J genes are TRBV24-1 and TRBJ2-5, with 8 bases fitting TRBD1. The J call may be faulty, since TRBJ2-7 better matches the DNA end. Germline CDR1 and CDR2: KGHDR and SFDVKD. The length of the CDR3 is 14 residues.

This clonotype was picked up a small number of times. This chain joins TRBV21-1 and TRBJ1-6; the DNA was not compared with TRBD1, the D call given in the table. TRBV21-1 is listed as a pseudogene. The CDR3 totals 14 residues. CDR3 DNA sequence: TGTGCCAGCAGCAAGCGGGACAGCAATTCACCCCTCCACTTT. Its protein is CASSKRDSNSPLHF.

The chain carries TRBV20-1 and TRBJ2-5, with TRBD2 matching over 11 bases. V shed 1 base and J 11 bases; nucleotides not matched to a gene: 6. Looked up from germline, CDR1 is DFQATT and CDR2 is SNEGSKA (reference sequence). The CDR3 length is 13 residues. CDR3 sequence reads: CSARGVTSGEQYF. The CDR3 DNA is TGCAGTGCTAGAGGTGTGACTAGCGGGGAGCAGTACTTC.

Written as DNA, the CDR3 is TGTGCCAGCAGTTACGATCCAAATCAGCCCCAGCATTTT. Encoded protein: CASSYDPNQPQHF. V is TRBV2 and J is TRBJ1-5; no reliable D call. Germline V gives CDR1 SNHLY, CDR2 FYNNEI. The CDR3 is 13 residues long. V lost 5 bases and J 4 bases, leaving 9 bases between the germline ends.